One and the same sample provided the 4 T cell receptor beta chains below, sequenced in a study of cytomegalovirus exposure and HLA in healthy donors. PCR involved 60 Vbeta and 13 Jbeta primers. Libraries were prepared by immunoSEQ multiplex PCR; TCRdb keeps only in-frame clonotypes and omits some of them. The profile shows about 160,000 clones, 65% to 90% of them singletons. Sequencing was carried out using PBMCs. The origin of the receptors is a man in his fifties in good health and CMV-seropositive.

The chain is built from TRBV7-9 and TRBJ2-3; 7 positions agree with TRBD1. CDR1 SEHNR and CDR2 FQNEAQ come from the germline V gene (reference sequence). V shed 3 bases, J shed 0 bases, and the junction held 9 bases outside the gene matches. The CDR3 covers 17 residues. In DNA form, the CDR3 reads TGTGCCAGCAGCTTTTTGGGGGACAGCCCTAGCACAGATACGCAGTATTTT. It yields the protein CASSFLGDSPSTDTQYF.

V and J are TRBV5-4 and TRBJ2-7, with 7 bases that match TRBD2. The CDR3 has 15 residues. Trimming cost V 4 bases and J 1 base; bases outside gene matches: 8. In germline, CDR1 is SGHNT, CDR2 YYREEE (reference sequence). In DNA, the CDR3 is TGTGCCAGCAGCCCAGGACCCGGGGGGTCCTACGAGCAGTACGTC. Translating gives CASSPGPGGSYEQYV.

V gene TRBV10-2 combines with J gene TRBJ2-2; 9 bases fit TRBD2. The CDR3 has 15 residues. Trimming at V came to 4 bases and at J to 4 bases, leaving 4 bases not matched to a gene. Germline V lookup: CDR1 WSHSY, CDR2 SAAADI. CDR3 nucleotides: TGCGCCAGCAGTGCTGCGGGAGGGGCCACCGGGGAGCTGTTTTTT. It specifies CASSAAGGATGELFF.

This chain joins TRBV10-1 and TRBJ1-2; 7 nucleotides match TRBD1. Germline assignment: CDR1 WNHNN and CDR2 SYGVQD (reference sequence). The CDR3 contains 13 residues. The J segment lost 4 bases and the V segment lost 4 bases, leaving 3 bases of the junction unmatched. CDR3: CASSVTGTYGYTF. The CDR3 nucleotides read TGCGCCAGCAGTGTGACAGGGACCTATGGCTACACCTTC.